The sequence of this T cell receptor beta chain was determined in a study of T cells after yellow fever vaccination. Findings and limits, study-wide: When the response was secondary, it was weaker but reached its peak faster, day 5 versus 15.

In germline, CDR1 is DFQATT, CDR2 SNEGSKA (reference sequence). V shed 6 bases, J shed 5 bases, and the junction held 5 bases outside the gene matches. CDR3 length: 12 residues. TCRdb passed the 5' RACE reads through MiXCR, listing each CDR3 protein once. The data show fewer than 450,000 distinct CDR3 sequences, with less than 9.5% seen just once and approximately 18% held by the top ten. This clonotype was observed a handful of times. Its antigen is unidentified. This material consisted of PBMCs, taken approximately 47 days after the first yellow fever vaccination. The origin of this receptor is a man aged 18 to 29 who received the YFV17D yellow fever vaccine. The rearrangement uses TRBV20-1 and TRBJ2-5; 8 bases match TRBD2. This CDR3 is CSAVSGVETQYF. The CDR3 region has the DNA TGCAGTGCAGTTAGCGGGGTCGAGACCCAGTACTTC.